The T cell receptor beta chain under discussion was sequenced for a study of T cell responses to AZD1222 COVID-19 vaccine. The data were produced by immunoSEQ multiplex PCR, yet TCRdb's version contains in-frame clones alone and is incomplete. Of about 130,000 clones listed, approximately 91% are singletons. Notes on the study in general: Just a handful of AZD1222 recipients were seropositive at baseline.

The germline V gene has CDR1 LNHDA and CDR2 SQIVND (reference sequence). V lost 7 bases and J 4 bases, leaving 13 bases between the germline ends. The CDR3 has 14 residues. A remark on this clone: No antigen is known for it.

The source is an adult who received the AZD1222 COVID-19 vaccine. The chain is built from TRBV19 and TRBJ2-2; no definite D call. The sample in question was peripheral blood, obtained 28 days after the second AZD1222 dose. CDR3 amino acids: CASKERPVTGELFF. Here the CDR3 DNA reads TGTGCCAGTAAGGAAAGGCCAGTCACCGGGGAGCTGTTTTTT.